This T cell receptor beta chain was documented in a study of blood T cell repertoires in COVID-19. Study context: Sites across the United States, Italy and Spain contributed samples from acute and convalescent COVID-19. PBMCs, B-cell-depleted T cells, or T cells provided the cDNA or gDNA that made up the material.

Germline V CDR1 and CDR2: SGDLS, YYNGEE. The CDR3 covers 17 residues. V dropped 4 bases and J dropped 4 bases, with 22 bases sitting between them. The protocol was immunoSEQ multiplex PCR, while the TCRdb copy is restricted to in-frame clones and leaves out a portion. Of 120,000 or so clones listed, roughly four fifths were seen once; the top ten hold around 4.1%. The genes are TRBV9 and TRBJ2-3; weak D call: TRBD1 (5 bases). The sample was peripheral blood. The sequence was collected from a woman aged 45 to 65 with acute or convalescent COVID-19. CDR3 loop: CASSPPLGPSPPDTQYF. CDR3 nucleotide sequence: TGTGCCAGCAGCCCCCCTCTGGGGCCGAGCCCGCCAGATACGCAGTATTTT.